Below, 21 T cell receptor beta chains from the same sample are listed, as sequenced in a study of vaccination and CD4 T cells after COVID-19. Sample treatment: approximately 10-day PBMC culture with coronavirus spike peptide pools or control peptides (ViraFEST assay). Unexposed donor CD4+ T cells predated the COVID-19 pandemic, collected 2011-2018. Sequencing of the DNA from cultured CD4+ T cells was carried out with the Oncomine TCR Beta short-read assay. TCRdb redid the calling of the PCR reads with MiXCR, one entry per CDR3 protein. The data show several thousand distinct CDR3 sequences, 43% seen once. These TCRs' antigens remain unknown. The sample comprised CD4+ T cells from blood, cultured in vitro. These receptors all come from a human donor in good health.

DNA for the CDR3: TGTGCCAGCAGCCCCGCCGGAGCGGGAGGACTATCACAAGAGACCCAGTACTTC. It is translated as CASSPAGAGGLSQETQYF. The chain uses TRBV7-2 and TRBJ2-5; 9 nucleotides match TRBD2. V shed 5 bases, J shed 2 bases, and the junction held 15 bases outside the gene matches. Germline V lookup: CDR1 SGHTA, CDR2 FQGNSA. The length of the CDR3 is 18 residues.

This clonotype was observed a few times. This chain joins TRBV20-1 and TRBJ2-5, with D hard to call. CDR1 is DFQATT and CDR2 is SNEGSKA in the germline V gene (reference sequence). CDR3 size: 11 residues. With 1 base removed from V and 5 bases from J, the gap between germline ends came to 5 bases. CDR3 in DNA: TGCAGTGCTAGAGCTTTTGAGACCCAGTACTTC. It is translated as CSARAFETQYF.

This sequence joins TRBV20-1 and TRBJ1-3, with 9 nucleotides matching TRBD1. Per germline, CDR1 DFQATT and CDR2 SNEGSKA (reference sequence). V dropped 5 bases and J dropped 7; count of bases not matched to a gene: 18. The CDR3 contains 17 residues. The CDR3 sequence: CSASPGQGMVGVNTIYF. The CDR3 DNA sequence: TGCAGTGCTTCGCCGGGACAGGGAATGGTCGGTGTGAACACCATATATTTT.

There are a few counts of this clonotype. The chain carries TRBV12-3 or TRBV12-4 and TRBJ1-5, with 9 nucleotides matching TRBD1. J was trimmed by 3 bases and V by 1 base; bases with no gene match: 7. The CDR3 is 17 amino acids. The CDR3 DNA reads TGTGCCAGCAGTTTAGGAGCCGGGACAGGGAACAATCAGCCCCAGCATTTT. Translation gives CASSLGAGTGNNQPQHF.

The V gene is TRBV7-6, the J gene TRBJ2-1, with 9 bases identical to TRBD2. V lost 0 bases to trimming and J lost 0 bases; unmatched junction nucleotides: 6. The CDR3 is made up of 18 amino acids. The germline gives CDR1 SGHVS, CDR2 FNYEAQ. CDR3: CASSLAAGGPVSYNEQFF. CDR3 in DNA: TGTGCCAGCAGCTTAGCTGCGGGGGGGCCAGTCTCCTACAATGAGCAGTTCTTC.

CDR3 protein: CASSLSYSNQPQHF. CDR3 coding DNA: TGTGCCAGCAGCCTTAGCTATAGCAATCAGCCCCAGCATTTT. The V and J genes are TRBV7-6 and TRBJ1-5, with no clear D. Germline V lookup: CDR1 SGHVS, CDR2 FNYEAQ. The CDR3 spans 14 residues. Trimming shortened V by 5 bases and J by 0 bases, and 8 bases separated the two germline ends.

The chain recombines TRBV12-3 or TRBV12-4 with TRBJ1-5; perhaps TRBD1 as D (6 bases). V was cut by 6 bases and J by 2 bases, with 17 bases left in between. The CDR3 is made up of 16 amino acids. The CDR3 coding sequence is TGTGCCAGCAGGGCAGGGGCCGGCGGTGGCAATCAGCCCCAGCATTTT. The encoded protein is CASRAGAGGGNQPQHF.

The CDR3 protein is CASSLEMGQGGYTF. Here the CDR3 DNA reads TGTGCCAGCAGCTTGGAGATGGGGCAAGGAGGCTACACCTTC. This sequence joins TRBV5-4 and TRBJ1-2; possible D gene TRBD1, 5 bases. The CDR3 loop spans 14 amino acids. V lost 0 bases and J lost 8, with 14 bases in between. Germline loops: CDR1 SGHNT, CDR2 YYREEE (reference sequence).

The chain has TRBV11-2 and TRBJ2-1; 9 bases fit TRBD2. V lost 4 bases, J lost 0 bases, and 13 bases stayed unmatched. The CDR3 runs 19 residues. Germline CDR1 is SGHAT and CDR2 is FQNNGV. The CDR3 DNA reads as TGTGCCAGCAGCTCCATCTGGGGTAGCGGGAGAAGCTCCTACAATGAGCAGTTCTTC. Protein product: CASSSIWGSGRSSYNEQFF.

The CDR3 DNA reads as TGTGCCAGCAACCTAGCGGGGGTGAACACCGGGGAGCTGTTTTTT. This encodes CASNLAGVNTGELFF. This sequence joins TRBV6-2 or TRBV6-3 and TRBJ2-2, with 10 bases matching TRBD2. Germline V gene sequence: CDR1 MNHEY, CDR2 SVGEGT. The CDR3 covers 15 residues. Trimming removed 7 bases from V and 1 base from J; junction bases left unmatched: 3.

This clonotype was counted between two and nine times. The gene calls are TRBV7-2 and TRBJ1-2; 7 bases align to TRBD1. V lost 5 bases to trimming and J lost 10 bases; unmatched junction nucleotides: 13. The CDR3 is 14 amino acids. In germline, CDR1 is SGHTA, CDR2 FQGNSA. The CDR3, as DNA: TGTGCCAGCAGCCCGAGGGACAGTAGGGCCTCCTACACCTTC. It specifies CASSPRDSRASYTF.

The chain joins TRBV30 to TRBJ1-6, with 7 bases that match TRBD1. The CDR3 length is 13 residues. With 2 bases clipped from V and 8 bases from J, the junction kept 3 bases outside the gene matches. Looked up from germline, CDR1 is GTSNPN and CDR2 is SVGIG (reference sequence). The CDR3 sequence is CAWSTTGDSPLHF. The CDR3 region has the DNA TGTGCCTGGAGTACCACAGGGGATTCACCCCTCCACTTT.

The chain has TRBV2 and TRBJ1-1; D gene unclear. This CDR3 is 15 amino acids long. V lost 6 bases and J lost 2, with 16 bases in between. Germline values: CDR1 SNHLY, CDR2 FYNNEI. CDR3 sequence (DNA): TGTGCCAGCAGGTCAGTGGTGGGCTTCAACACTGAAGCTTTCTTT. Its protein product is CASRSVVGFNTEAFF.

This clonotype was counted between two and nine times. The gene calls are TRBV19 and TRBJ1-1, with D unclear. Germline V gene sequence: CDR1 LNHDA, CDR2 SQIVND (reference sequence). This CDR3 has 13 amino acids. With 4 bases removed from V and 6 bases from J, the gap between germline ends came to 12 bases. The CDR3 loop is CASSTTQSAEAFF. CDR3 coding DNA: TGTGCCAGTAGTACCACACAGTCCGCTGAAGCTTTCTTT.

In this sample, this clonotype turned up a few times. As DNA, the CDR3 is TGTGCCAGCAGCTTAGGCGGGCCGGGCTACGAGCAGTACTTC. Amino acids: CASSLGGPGYEQYF. The rearrangement joins TRBV7-2 to TRBJ2-7; tentatively, D is TRBD2 (5 bases). Germline assignment: CDR1 SGHTA and CDR2 FQGNSA. This CDR3 has 14 residues. Trimming took 1 base from V and 3 from J, leaving 10 bases between them.

The chain couples TRBV5-6 to TRBJ1-2; D ambiguous. The CDR3 totals 13 residues. V lost 2 bases, J lost 4 bases, and 9 bases lay in between. Germline CDR1 and CDR2: SGHDT and YYEEEE. CDR3 in amino acids: CASSLRRIYGYTF. CDR3 DNA sequence: TGTGCCAGCAGCTTACGTAGAATCTATGGCTACACCTTC.

J is TRBJ2-5 and V is TRBV7-9, with 7 bases aligning to TRBD1. The CDR3 runs to 16 residues. V lost 3 bases, J lost 5 bases, and 12 bases stayed unmatched. In germline, CDR1 is SEHNR, CDR2 FQNEAQ (reference sequence). CDR3 DNA: TGTGCCAGCAGCTTCGCGCCGGGACAGCCCAAGGAGACCCAGTACTTC. This gives the protein CASSFAPGQPKETQYF.

This chain connects TRBV4-1 to TRBJ2-7; TRBD1 matches 7 bases. The CDR3 sequence is 15 residues long. The trim removed 4 bases at V and 2 bases at J, leaving 8 bases unmatched. CDR1 and CDR2 from the germline V gene are MGHRA and YSYEKL. Here the CDR3 reads CASSRLEGQAYEQYF. For the CDR3, the DNA is TGCGCCAGCAGCCGACTCGAAGGACAGGCCTACGAGCAGTACTTC.

V gene TRBV20-1 combines with J gene TRBJ2-1; D uncertain. This CDR3 contains 11 residues. V lost 0 bases, J lost 9 bases, and 6 bases lay in between. Germline CDR1 DFQATT, CDR2 SNEGSKA (reference sequence). The CDR3 here is CSARDHPEQFF. The CDR3 DNA reads as TGCAGTGCTAGAGATCATCCTGAGCAGTTCTTC.

The rearrangement links TRBV5-1 to TRBJ2-3; D not resolved. V lost 2 bases and J lost 2, with 6 bases in between. The length of the CDR3 is 13 residues. Germline V gene data show CDR1 as SGHRS and CDR2 as YFSETQ. Written as DNA, the CDR3 is TGCGCCAGCAGCTTCGGCAACACAGATACGCAGTATTTT. This encodes CASSFGNTDTQYF.

The chain is built from TRBV20-1 and TRBJ2-5, with 8 bases identical to TRBD2. The germline V gene encodes CDR1 DFQATT and CDR2 SNEGSKA (reference sequence). V lost 5 bases to trimming and J lost 1 base; unmatched junction nucleotides: 3. The CDR3 is made up of 13 amino acids. The chain's CDR3 is CSAYSGAQETQYF. CDR3 coding DNA: TGCAGTGCTTATAGCGGGGCCCAAGAGACCCAGTACTTC.